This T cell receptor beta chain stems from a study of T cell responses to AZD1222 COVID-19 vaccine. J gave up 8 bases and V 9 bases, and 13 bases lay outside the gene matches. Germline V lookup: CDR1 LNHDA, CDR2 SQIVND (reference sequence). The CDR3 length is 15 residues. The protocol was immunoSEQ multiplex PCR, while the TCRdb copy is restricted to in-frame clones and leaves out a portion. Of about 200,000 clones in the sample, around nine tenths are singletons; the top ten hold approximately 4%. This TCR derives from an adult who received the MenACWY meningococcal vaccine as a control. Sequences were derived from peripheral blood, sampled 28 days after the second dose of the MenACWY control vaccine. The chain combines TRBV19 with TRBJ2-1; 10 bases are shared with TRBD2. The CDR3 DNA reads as TGTGCCAGCGGCGGGCTAGCGGGAGTTAGCGATGAGCAGTTCTTC. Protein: CASGGLAGVSDEQFF. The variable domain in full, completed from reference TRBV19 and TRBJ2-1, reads DGGITQSPKYLFRKEGQNVTLSCEQNLNHDAMYWYRQDPGQGLRLIYYSQIVNDFQKGDIAEGYSVSREKKESFPLTVTSAQKNPTAFYLCASGGLAGVSDEQFFGPGTRLTVL.